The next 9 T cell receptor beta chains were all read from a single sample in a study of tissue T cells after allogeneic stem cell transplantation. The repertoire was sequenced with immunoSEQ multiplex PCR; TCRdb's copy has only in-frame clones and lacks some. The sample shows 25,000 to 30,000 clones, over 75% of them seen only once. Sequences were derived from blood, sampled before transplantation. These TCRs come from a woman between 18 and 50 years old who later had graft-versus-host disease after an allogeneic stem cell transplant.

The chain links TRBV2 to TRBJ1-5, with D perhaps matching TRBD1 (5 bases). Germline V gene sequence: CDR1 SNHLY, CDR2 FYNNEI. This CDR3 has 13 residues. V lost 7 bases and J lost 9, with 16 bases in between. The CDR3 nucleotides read TGTGCCAGCACCGCGGACACCCGTCTGCCCCAGCATTTT. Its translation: CASTADTRLPQHF.

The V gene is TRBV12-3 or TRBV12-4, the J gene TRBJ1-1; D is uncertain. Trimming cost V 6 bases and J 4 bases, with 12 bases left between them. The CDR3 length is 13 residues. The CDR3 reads CASSSLRVTEAFF. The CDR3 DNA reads TGTGCCAGCAGCTCCCTCCGTGTCACTGAAGCTTTCTTT.

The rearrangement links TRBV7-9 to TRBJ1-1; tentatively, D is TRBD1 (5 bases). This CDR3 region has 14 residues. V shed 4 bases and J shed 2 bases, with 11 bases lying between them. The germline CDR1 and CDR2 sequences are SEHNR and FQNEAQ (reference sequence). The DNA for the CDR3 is TGTGCCAGCAGCTACTTGACAGATAACACTGAAGCTTTCTTT. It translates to CASSYLTDNTEAFF.

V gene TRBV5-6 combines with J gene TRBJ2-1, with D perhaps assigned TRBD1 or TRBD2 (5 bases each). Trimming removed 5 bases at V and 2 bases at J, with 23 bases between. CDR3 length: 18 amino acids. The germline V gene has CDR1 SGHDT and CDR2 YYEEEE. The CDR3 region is CASSLNLMWGSAYNEQFF. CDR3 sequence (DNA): TGTGCCAGCAGTTTGAACCTGATGTGGGGGAGTGCCTACAATGAGCAGTTCTTC. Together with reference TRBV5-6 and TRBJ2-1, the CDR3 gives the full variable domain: DAGVTQSPTHLIKTRGQQVTLRCSPKSGHDTVSWYQQALGQGPQFIFQYYEEEERQRGNFPDRFSGHQFPNYSSELNVNALLLGDSALYLCASSLNLMWGSAYNEQFFGPGTRLTVL.

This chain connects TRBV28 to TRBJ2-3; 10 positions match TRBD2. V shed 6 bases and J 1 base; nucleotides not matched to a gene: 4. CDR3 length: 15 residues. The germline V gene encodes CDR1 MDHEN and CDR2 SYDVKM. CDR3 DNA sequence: TGTGCCAGCAGCCTAGCGGGGGCAGGCACAGATACGCAGTATTTT. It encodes CASSLAGAGTDTQYF.

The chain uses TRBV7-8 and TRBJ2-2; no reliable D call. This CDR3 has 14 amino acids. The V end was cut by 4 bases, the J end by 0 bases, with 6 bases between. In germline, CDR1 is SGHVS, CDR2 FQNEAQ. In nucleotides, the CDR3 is TGTGCCAGCAGCTCTCTGGCGAACACCGGGGAGCTGTTTTTT. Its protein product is CASSSLANTGELFF.

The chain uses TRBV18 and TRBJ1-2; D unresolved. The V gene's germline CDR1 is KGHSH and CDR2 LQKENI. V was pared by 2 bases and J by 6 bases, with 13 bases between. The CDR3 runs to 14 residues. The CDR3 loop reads CASSPMEQIDGYTF. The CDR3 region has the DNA TGTGCCAGCTCACCAATGGAACAGATCGATGGCTACACCTTC.

The CDR3 DNA follows: TGCGCCAGCAGCCAACACAATGGCTTCCTAGCCAAAAACATTCAGTACTTC. As protein: CASSQHNGFLAKNIQYF. The chain links TRBV4-3 to TRBJ2-4; unclear D gene. Germline V CDR1 and CDR2: LGHNA, YSLEER. Trimming left V 2 bases short and J 0 bases short, with 14 bases between. The CDR3 length is 17 residues.

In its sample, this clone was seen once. CDR3 protein: CASSSLNRARLNYGYTF. CDR3 sequence (DNA): TGTGCCAGCAGCTCCTTAAACCGGGCCAGGCTAAACTATGGCTACACCTTC. The chain combines TRBV11-2 with TRBJ1-2; no reliable D call. From germline, CDR1 is SGHAT and CDR2 FQNNGV. V was cut by 4 bases and J by 2 bases, with 20 bases left in between. This CDR3 is 17 amino acids long.